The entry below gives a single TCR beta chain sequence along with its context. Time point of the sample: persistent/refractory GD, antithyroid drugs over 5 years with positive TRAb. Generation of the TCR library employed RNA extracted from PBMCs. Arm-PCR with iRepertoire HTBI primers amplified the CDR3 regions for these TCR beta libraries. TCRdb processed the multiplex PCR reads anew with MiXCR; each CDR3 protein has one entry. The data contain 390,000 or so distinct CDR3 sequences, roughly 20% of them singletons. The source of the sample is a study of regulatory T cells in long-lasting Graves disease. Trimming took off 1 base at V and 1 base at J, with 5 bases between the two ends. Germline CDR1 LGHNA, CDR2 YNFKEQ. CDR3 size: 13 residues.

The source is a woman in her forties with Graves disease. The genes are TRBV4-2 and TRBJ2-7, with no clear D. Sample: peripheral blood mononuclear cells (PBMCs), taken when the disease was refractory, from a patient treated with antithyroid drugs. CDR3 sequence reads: CASSQAGSYEQYF. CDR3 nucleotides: TGTGCCAGCAGCCAAGCAGGTTCCTACGAGCAGTACTTC.